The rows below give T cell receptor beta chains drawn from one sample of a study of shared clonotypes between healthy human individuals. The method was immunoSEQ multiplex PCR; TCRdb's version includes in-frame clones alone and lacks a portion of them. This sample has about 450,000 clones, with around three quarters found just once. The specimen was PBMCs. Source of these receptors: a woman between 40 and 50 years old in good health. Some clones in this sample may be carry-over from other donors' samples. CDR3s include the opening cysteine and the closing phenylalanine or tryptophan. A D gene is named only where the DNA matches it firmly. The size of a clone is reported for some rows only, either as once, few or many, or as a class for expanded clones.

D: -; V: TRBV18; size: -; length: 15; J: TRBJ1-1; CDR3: CASSPPGGARTEAFF; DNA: TGTGCCAGCTCACCACCGGGTGGGGCGCGGACTGAAGCTTTCTTT
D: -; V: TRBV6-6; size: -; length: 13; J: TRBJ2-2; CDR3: CASSYGVTGELFF; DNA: TGTGCCAGCAGTTACGGCGTAACCGGGGAGCTGTTTTTT
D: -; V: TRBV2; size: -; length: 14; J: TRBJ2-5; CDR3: CASSEGGYQETQYF; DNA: TGTGCCAGCAGTGAAGGCGGGTACCAAGAGACCCAGTACTTC
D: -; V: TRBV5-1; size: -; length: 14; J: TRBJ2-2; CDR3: CASSPAAVTGELFF; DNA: TGCGCCAGCAGTCCAGCGGCTGTCACCGGGGAGCTGTTTTTT
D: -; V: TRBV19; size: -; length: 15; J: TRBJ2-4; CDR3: CASSEPGVSQDIQYF; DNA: TGTGCCAGTAGCGAACCCGGGGTCAGCCAGGACATTCAGTACTTC
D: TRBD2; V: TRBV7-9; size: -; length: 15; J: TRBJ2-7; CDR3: CASSPTSGRGYEQYF; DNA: TGTGCCAGCAGCCCCACTAGCGGGAGAGGCTACGAGCAGTACTTC
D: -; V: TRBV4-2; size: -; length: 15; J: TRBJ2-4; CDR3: CASSQVVVAKNIQYF; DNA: TGTGCCAGCAGCCAAGTCGTGGTAGCCAAAAACATTCAGTACTTC
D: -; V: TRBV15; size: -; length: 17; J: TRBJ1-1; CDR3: CATSRDPPGHAAAEAFF; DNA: TGTGCCACCAGCAGAGATCCACCGGGACATGCGGCAGCTGAAGCTTTCTTT
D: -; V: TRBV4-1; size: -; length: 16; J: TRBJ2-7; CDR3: CASSLRVAVHSYEQYF; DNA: TGCGCCAGCAGCCTAAGGGTAGCGGTACACTCCTACGAGCAGTACTTC
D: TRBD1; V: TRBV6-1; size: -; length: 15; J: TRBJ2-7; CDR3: CASTLTGGASYEQYF; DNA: TGTGCCAGCACGTTGACAGGGGGCGCCTCCTACGAGCAGTACTTC
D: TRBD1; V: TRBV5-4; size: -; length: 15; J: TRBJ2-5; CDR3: CASSLQGAGRETQYF; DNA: TGTGCCAGCAGCTTGCAGGGGGCAGGGCGGGAGACCCAGTACTTC
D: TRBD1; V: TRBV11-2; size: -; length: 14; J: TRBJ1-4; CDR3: CASSSGQGNEKLFF; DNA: TGTGCCAGCAGCTCTGGACAGGGGAATGAAAAACTGTTTTTT
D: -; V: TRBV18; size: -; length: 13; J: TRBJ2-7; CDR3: CASSPDRPSEQYF; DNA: TGTGCCAGCTCGCCCGACAGACCTAGCGAGCAGTACTTC
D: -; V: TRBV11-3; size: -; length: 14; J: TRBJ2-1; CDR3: CASSRTHSYNEQFF; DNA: TGTGCCAGCAGCCGGACCCACTCCTACAATGAGCAGTTCTTC
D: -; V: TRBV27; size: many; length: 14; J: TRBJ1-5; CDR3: CASSPLGGNQPQHF; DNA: TGTGCCAGCAGTCCATTGGGTGGCAATCAGCCCCAGCATTTT
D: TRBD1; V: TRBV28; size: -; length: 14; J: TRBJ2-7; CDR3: CASSLLGQGDEQYF; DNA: TGTGCCAGCAGTTTATTGGGACAGGGGGACGAGCAGTACTTC
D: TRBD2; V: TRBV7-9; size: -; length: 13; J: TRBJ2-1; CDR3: CASSLLAGGHQFF; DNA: TGTGCCAGCAGCTTGCTGGCGGGAGGGCATCAGTTCTTC
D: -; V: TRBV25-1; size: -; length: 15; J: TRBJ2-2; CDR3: CASSRGTRTTGELFF; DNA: TGTGCCAGCAGTCGGGGGACAAGGACCACCGGGGAGCTGTTTTTT
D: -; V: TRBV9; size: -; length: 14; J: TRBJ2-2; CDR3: CASSPREFAGELFF; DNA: TGTGCCAGCAGCCCTCGGGAGTTCGCCGGGGAGCTGTTTTTT
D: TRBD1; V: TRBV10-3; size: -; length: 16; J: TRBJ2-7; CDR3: CAISESKGQISYEQYF; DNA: TGTGCCATCAGTGAGTCCAAGGGACAGATCTCCTACGAGCAGTACTTC
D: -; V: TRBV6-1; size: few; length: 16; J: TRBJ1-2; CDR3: CASSEARRGLGYGYTF; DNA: TGTGCCAGCAGTGAAGCGCGAAGGGGATTAGGCTATGGCTACACCTTC
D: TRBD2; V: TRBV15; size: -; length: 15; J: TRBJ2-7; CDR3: CATRAPGLNSYEQYF; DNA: TGTGCCACCAGAGCCCCGGGACTAAACTCCTACGAGCAGTACTTC
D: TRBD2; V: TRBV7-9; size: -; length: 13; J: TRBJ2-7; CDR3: CASGRGGRYEQYF; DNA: TGTGCCAGCGGGCGGGGGGGCCGGTACGAGCAGTACTTC
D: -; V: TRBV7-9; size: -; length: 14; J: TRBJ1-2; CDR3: CASSFGLDSYGYTF; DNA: TGTGCCAGCAGCTTCGGTCTTGACAGCTATGGCTACACCTTC
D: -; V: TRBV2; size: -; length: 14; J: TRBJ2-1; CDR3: CASTRLGTYNEQFF; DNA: TGTGCCAGCACCCGTCTGGGAACCTACAATGAGCAGTTCTTC
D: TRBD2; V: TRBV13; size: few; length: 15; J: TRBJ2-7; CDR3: CASSSTGTSVGEQYF; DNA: TGTGCCAGCAGCTCTACCGGGACTAGCGTAGGCGAGCAGTACTTC
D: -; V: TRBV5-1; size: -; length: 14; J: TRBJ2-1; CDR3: CASSFRDQYNEQFF; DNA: TGCGCCAGCAGCTTCAGGGACCAATACAATGAGCAGTTCTTC
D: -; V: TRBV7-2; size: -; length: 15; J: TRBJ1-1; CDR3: CASSLGRAMNTEAFF; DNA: TGTGCCAGCAGCTTAGGCAGGGCCATGAACACTGAAGCTTTCTTT
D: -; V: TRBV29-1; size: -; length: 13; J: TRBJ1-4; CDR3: CSVAAQGDEKLFF; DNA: TGCAGCGTTGCGGCACAGGGAGATGAAAAACTGTTTTTT
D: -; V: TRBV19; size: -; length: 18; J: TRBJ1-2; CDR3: CASSIRAQGQGPNYGYTF; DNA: TGTGCCAGTAGTATCCGAGCCCAGGGACAAGGACCTAACTATGGCTACACCTTC
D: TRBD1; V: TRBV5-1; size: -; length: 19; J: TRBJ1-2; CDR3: CASSGKQRDRVVFSYGYTF; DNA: TGCGCCAGCAGCGGAAAGCAACGGGACAGGGTTGTTTTTTCCTATGGCTACACCTTC
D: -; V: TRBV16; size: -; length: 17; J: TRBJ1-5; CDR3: CASSTREPAYSNQPQHF; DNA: TGTGCCAGCAGCACCCGGGAGCCCGCTTATAGCAATCAGCCCCAGCATTTT
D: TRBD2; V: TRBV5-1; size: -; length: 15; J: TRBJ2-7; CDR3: CASSSIPGTNYEQYF; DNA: TGCGCCAGCAGCTCCATACCCGGGACTAACTACGAGCAGTACTTC
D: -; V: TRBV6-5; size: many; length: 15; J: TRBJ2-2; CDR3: CASSYSTVNTGELFF; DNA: TGTGCCAGCAGTTACTCGACGGTGAACACCGGGGAGCTGTTTTTT
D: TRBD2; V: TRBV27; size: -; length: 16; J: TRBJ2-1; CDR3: CASSLTSGPPYNEQFF; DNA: TGTGCCAGCAGTTTAACTAGCGGCCCCCCCTACAATGAGCAGTTCTTC
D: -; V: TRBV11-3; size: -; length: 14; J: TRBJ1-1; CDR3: CASSLEGSHTEAFF; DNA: TGTGCCAGCAGCTTAGAGGGAAGTCATACTGAAGCTTTCTTT
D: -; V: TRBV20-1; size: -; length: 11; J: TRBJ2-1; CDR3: CSARTVGEQFF; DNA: TGCAGTGCTAGAACGGTTGGGGAGCAGTTCTTC
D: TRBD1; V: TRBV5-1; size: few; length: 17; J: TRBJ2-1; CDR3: CASSLVPQGAGNNEQFF; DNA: TGCGCCAGCAGCTTGGTACCACAGGGGGCAGGTAACAATGAGCAGTTCTTC
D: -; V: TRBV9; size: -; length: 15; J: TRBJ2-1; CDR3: CASSGSGTYYNEQFF; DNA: TGTGCCAGCAGCGGTAGCGGCACCTACTACAATGAGCAGTTCTTC
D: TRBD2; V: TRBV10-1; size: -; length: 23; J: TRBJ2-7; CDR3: CASSPPRAGVNEAPYERSHEQYF; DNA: TGCGCCAGCAGCCCCCCCCGAGCGGGAGTTAATGAGGCCCCCTATGAGCGGTCCCACGAGCAGTACTTC
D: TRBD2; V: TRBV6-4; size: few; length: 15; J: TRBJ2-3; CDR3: CASSVLAGARDTQYF; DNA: TGTGCCAGCAGTGTCTTAGCGGGAGCTCGGGATACGCAGTATTTT
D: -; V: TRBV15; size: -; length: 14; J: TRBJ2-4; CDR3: CATSPPGRGNIQYF; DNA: TGTGCCACCAGCCCCCCTGGCAGGGGAAACATTCAGTACTTC
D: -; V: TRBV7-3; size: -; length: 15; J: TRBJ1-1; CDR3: CASSPRAGAPTEAFF; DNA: TGTGCCAGCAGCCCCCGTGCGGGGGCCCCCACTGAAGCTTTCTTT